This T cell receptor (beta chain) stems from a study of regulatory T cells in long-lasting Graves disease. As for the study in general: Graves' patients, newly diagnosed, had taken antithyroid drugs under 3 months.

Building of the TCR beta libraries involved iRepertoire HTBI primers and Arm-PCR of CDR3 regions. TCRdb re-called the multiplex PCR reads through MiXCR, storing one row per CDR3 protein. The sample includes 420,000 or so distinct CDR3 sequences, around 15% of them seen just once. The ends lost 1 base at V and 7 bases at J; junction bases unmatched: 4. The CDR3 is 14 residues long. CDR1 and CDR2 from the germline V gene are MNHEY and SMNVEV (reference sequence). Study observations and caveats: Gene preferences differed: TRBV28, TRBJ1-2, TRBJ2-5 in persistent cases.

Documented time point: newly diagnosed GD, antithyroid drugs for less than 3 months. PBMCs were the source of the RNA used for TCR sequencing. This clonotype has a count of ten or more. Its antigen remains unidentified. This sample was also put to use in a study of T cells in Graves' hyperthyroidism and ophthalmopathy. That report adds: The study used the HTBI primer set for a first-round RT-PCR of the TCR CDR3.

This chain uses TRBV27 with TRBJ2-4; TRBD2 agrees at 7 bases. The material sequenced was peripheral blood mononuclear cells (PBMCs), taken at new diagnosis, from a patient treated with antithyroid drugs. This clonotype originated in a woman aged 18-29 years with Graves disease. The CDR3 reads CASSLYGGSNIQYF. The CDR3 coding sequence is TGTGCCAGCAGTTTATATGGCGGGAGCAACATTCAGTACTTC.